This T cell receptor (beta chain) was captured in a study of post-analysis software for immune sequencing data. Regarding the study as a whole: With F measure, samples from one preparation batch clustered together strongly. In multiple sclerosis, normalized Chao1 diversity was significantly below that of controls. Among five TRBV segments more frequent in patients than controls were TRBV5-6, TRBV5-1 and TRBV20-1.

Trimming took 0 bases from V and 2 from J, leaving 15 bases between them. This CDR3 is 17 amino acids long. In germline, CDR1 is SGHRS, CDR2 YFSETQ. The TCR beta cDNA libraries contained unique molecular identifiers. TCRdb re-called the PCR reads with MiXCR, one entry per CDR3 protein. The sample carries some 500,000 distinct CDR3 sequences, 45% recorded once. As concerns this clonotype: Antigen: not known.

This chain links TRBV5-1 with TRBJ2-4; possible D gene TRBD2, 6 bases. This TCR was recovered from a girl between 5 and 17 years old with multiple sclerosis. Material for sequencing was blood. The CDR3 loop is CASSLVGGGETKNIQYF. DNA for the CDR3: TGCGCCAGCAGCTTGGTGGGGGGTGGCGAGACCAAAAACATTCAGTACTTC.